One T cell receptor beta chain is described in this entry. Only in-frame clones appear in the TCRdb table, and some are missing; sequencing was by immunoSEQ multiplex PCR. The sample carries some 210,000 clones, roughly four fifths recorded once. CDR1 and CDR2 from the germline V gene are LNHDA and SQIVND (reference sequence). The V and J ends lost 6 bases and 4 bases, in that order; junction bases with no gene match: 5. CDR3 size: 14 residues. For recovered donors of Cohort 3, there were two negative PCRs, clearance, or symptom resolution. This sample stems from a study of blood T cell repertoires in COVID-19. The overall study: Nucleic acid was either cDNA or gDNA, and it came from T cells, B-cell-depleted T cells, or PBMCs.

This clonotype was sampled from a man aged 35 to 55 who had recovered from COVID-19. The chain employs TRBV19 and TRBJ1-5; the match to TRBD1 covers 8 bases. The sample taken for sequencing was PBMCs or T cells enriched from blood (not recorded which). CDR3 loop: CASSPDRGNQPQHF. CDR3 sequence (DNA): TGTGCCAGTAGCCCCGACAGGGGTAATCAGCCCCAGCATTTT.